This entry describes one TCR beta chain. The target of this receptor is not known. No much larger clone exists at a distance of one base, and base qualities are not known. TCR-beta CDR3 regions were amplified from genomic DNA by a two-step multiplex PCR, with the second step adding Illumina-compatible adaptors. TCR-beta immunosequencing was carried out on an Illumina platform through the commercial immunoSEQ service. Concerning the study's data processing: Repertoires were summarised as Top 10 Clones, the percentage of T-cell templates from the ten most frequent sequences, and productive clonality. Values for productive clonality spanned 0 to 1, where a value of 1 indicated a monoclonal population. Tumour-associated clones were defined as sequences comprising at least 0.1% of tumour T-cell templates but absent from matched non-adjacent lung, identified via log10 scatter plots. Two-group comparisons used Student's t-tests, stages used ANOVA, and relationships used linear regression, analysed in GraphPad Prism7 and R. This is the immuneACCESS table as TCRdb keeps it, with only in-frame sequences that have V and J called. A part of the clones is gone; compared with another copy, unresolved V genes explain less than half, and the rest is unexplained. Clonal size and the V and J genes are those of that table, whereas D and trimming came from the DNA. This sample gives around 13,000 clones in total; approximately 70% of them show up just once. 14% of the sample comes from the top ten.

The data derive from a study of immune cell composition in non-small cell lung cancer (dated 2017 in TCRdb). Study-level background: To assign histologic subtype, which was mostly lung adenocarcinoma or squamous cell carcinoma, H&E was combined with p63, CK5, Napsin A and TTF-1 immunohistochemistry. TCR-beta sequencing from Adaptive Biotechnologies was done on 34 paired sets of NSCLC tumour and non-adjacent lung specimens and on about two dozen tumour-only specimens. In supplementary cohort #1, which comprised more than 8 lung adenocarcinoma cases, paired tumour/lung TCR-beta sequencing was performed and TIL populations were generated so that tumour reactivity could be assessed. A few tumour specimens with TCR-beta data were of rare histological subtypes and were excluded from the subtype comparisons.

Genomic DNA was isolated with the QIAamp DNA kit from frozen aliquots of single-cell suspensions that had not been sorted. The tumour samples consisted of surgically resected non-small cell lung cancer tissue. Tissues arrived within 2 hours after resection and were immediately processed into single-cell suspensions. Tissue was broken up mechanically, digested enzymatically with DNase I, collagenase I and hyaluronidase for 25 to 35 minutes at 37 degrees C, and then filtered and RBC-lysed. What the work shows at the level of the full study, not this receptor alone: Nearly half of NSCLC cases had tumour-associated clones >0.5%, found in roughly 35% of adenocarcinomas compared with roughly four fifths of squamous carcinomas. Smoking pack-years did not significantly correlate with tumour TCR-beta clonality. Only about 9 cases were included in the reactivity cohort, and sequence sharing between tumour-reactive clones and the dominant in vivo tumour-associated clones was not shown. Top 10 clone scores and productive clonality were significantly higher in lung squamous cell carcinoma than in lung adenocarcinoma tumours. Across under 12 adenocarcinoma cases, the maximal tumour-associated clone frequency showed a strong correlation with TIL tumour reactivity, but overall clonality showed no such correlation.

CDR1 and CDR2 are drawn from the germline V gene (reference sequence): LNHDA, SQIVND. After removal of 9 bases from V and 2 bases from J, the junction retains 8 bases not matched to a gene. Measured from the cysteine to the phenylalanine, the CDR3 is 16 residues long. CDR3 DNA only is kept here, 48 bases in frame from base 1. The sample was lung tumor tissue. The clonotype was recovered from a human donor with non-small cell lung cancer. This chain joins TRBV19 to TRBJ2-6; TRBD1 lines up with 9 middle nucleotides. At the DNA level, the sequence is TGTGCCAGAACAGGGGGCTCGCTTCCTGGGGCCAACGTCCTGACTTTC. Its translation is CARTGGSLPGANVLTF.